This passage covers 13 T cell receptor beta chains from one sample sequenced in a study of blood T cell repertoires in COVID-19. TCRdb's table, derived via immunoSEQ multiplex PCR, lists solely in-frame clones and lacks some. In the table there are around 180,000 clones, roughly 80% of which are singletons. The sequenced material came from PBMCs or T cells enriched from blood (not recorded which). The source is a man aged 45-65 years who had recovered from COVID-19.

The V call is TRBV7-2, the J call TRBJ1-2, with D maybe TRBD1 (6 bases). V gave up 5 bases and J gave up 6 bases, with 16 bases separating them. CDR1 and CDR2 (germline): SGHTA, FQGNSA. This CDR3 contains 14 residues. The CDR3 protein is CASSRDPYRDGYTF. CDR3 sequence (DNA): TGTGCCAGCAGCCGGGACCCTTACAGGGATGGCTACACCTTC.

The V and J genes are TRBV21-1 and TRBJ1-6. TRBV21-1 is tagged as a pseudogene. This CDR3 region has 14 residues. The CDR3: CASIPREHNSPLHF. CDR3 sequence (DNA): TGTGCCAGCATCCCGAGGGAGCATAATTCACCCCTCCACTTT.

The chain links TRBV5-4 to TRBJ2-1; 10 bases fit TRBD2. Germline CDR1 is SGHNT and CDR2 is YYREEE (reference sequence). The CDR3 extends over 13 amino acids. With V trimmed by 7 bases and J by 9 bases, 7 bases remained unmatched. The CDR3 sequence is CASASGGFGEQFF. The CDR3 DNA sequence: TGTGCCAGCGCTAGCGGGGGTTTCGGTGAGCAGTTCTTC.

This clone has only a few counts. The rearrangement links TRBV4-1 to TRBJ1-2; D call uncertain. The CDR3 totals 15 residues. CDR1 MGHRA and CDR2 YSYEKL come from the germline V gene. V lost 4 bases, J lost 2 bases, and 14 bases lay in between. CDR3 nucleotides: TGCGCCAGCAGCCCTAGCGGTACAGAGAACTATGGCTACACCTTC. Translating it yields CASSPSGTENYGYTF.

The chain recombines TRBV7-3 with TRBJ1-6, with D uncertain. Germline lookup yields CDR1 SGHTA and CDR2 FQGTGA. V lost 3 bases and J 5 bases, leaving 17 bases between the germline ends. The CDR3 is made up of 17 amino acids. DNA for the CDR3: TGTGCCAGCAGCTTGCGGGTTCCCCCCACTAATAATTCACCCCTCCACTTT. As protein: CASSLRVPPTNNSPLHF.

The DNA for the CDR3 is TGTGCCAGCTCACCGGGCAGGGACACCGGGGAGCTGTTTTTT. This gives the protein CASSPGRDTGELFF. The chain combines TRBV18 with TRBJ2-2; TRBD1 might be the D (5 bases). V was clipped by 3 bases and J by 3 bases, with 8 bases between them. Germline values: CDR1 KGHSH, CDR2 LQKENI. This CDR3 is 14 amino acids long.

DNA for the CDR3: TGCGCCAGCAGCCCGAGTCAAGGGGTCCCCGGGGAGCTGTTTTTT. Amino acids: CASSPSQGVPGELFF. V and J are TRBV4-1 and TRBJ2-2; TRBD1 is a possible D gene (5 bases). Trimming removed 4 bases from V and 6 bases from J, with 15 bases in between. The CDR3 totals 15 residues. The germline CDR1 and CDR2 sequences are MGHRA and YSYEKL.

This chain connects TRBV18 to TRBJ2-5; D not certain. Trimming left V 5 bases short and J 2 bases short, with 9 bases between. The CDR3 contains 13 residues. The germline gives CDR1 KGHSH, CDR2 LQKENI. The CDR3 bases are TGTGCCAGCTCAAATGCCAGGCAAGAGACCCAGTACTTC. It specifies CASSNARQETQYF.

The V call is TRBV3-1 (or the pseudogene TRBV3-2), the J call TRBJ2-1, with D perhaps TRBD1 (6 bases). From germline, CDR1 is LGHDT and CDR2 YNNKEL (reference sequence). Trimming stripped 0 bases from V and 14 bases from J, with 14 bases between. The CDR3 has 13 amino acids. CDR3 amino acids: CASSQEIQGSEFF. DNA for the CDR3: TGTGCCAGCAGCCAAGAAATACAGGGAAGTGAGTTCTTC.

V and J are TRBV19 and TRBJ2-5, with TRBD1 identical over 8 bases. The J segment lost 5 bases and the V segment lost 1 base, leaving 12 bases of the junction unmatched. Germline lookup yields CDR1 LNHDA and CDR2 SQIVND (reference sequence). The CDR3 spans 17 residues. CDR3 bases: TGTGCCAGTAGTATAGTATTCGGGCAGGGGGCCGCGGAGACCCAGTACTTC. This gives the protein CASSIVFGQGAAETQYF.

The chain recombines TRBV5-1 with TRBJ1-3; possible D gene TRBD1, 6 bases. This CDR3 has 15 residues. The V gene lost 8 bases and the J gene lost 2 bases, with 17 bases spanning the gap. Germline V gene sequence: CDR1 SGHRS, CDR2 YFSETQ. CDR3 DNA: TGCGCCAGTCAACAGGGCCCCTTGGCTGGAAACACCATATATTTT. It yields the protein CASQQGPLAGNTIYF.

This clone was seen more than once but under ten times. The chain has TRBV7-3 and TRBJ2-1; maybe TRBD1 (5 bases). Germline V gene data show CDR1 as SGHTA and CDR2 as FQGTGA. This CDR3 contains 15 residues. V was cut by 5 bases and J by 2 bases, with 13 bases left in between. This CDR3 reads CASSIDRNTYNEQFF. DNA for the CDR3: TGTGCCAGCAGCATCGACAGAAATACCTACAATGAGCAGTTCTTC.

This clone was seen just once. The chain uses TRBV12-3 or TRBV12-4 and TRBJ1-6; no clear D gene. Deletions cut 4 bases from V and 13 bases from J, with 11 bases between. This CDR3 has 12 residues. CDR3 DNA: TGTGCCAGCAGTTCGACCCTAGAGCCCCTCCACTTT. It encodes CASSSTLEPLHF.